This T cell receptor (beta chain) was identified during a study of blood T cell repertoires in COVID-19. The CDR3 contains 16 residues. Trimming took 0 bases from V and 7 from J, leaving 13 bases between them. Germline V gene sequence: CDR1 LGHNA, CDR2 YSLEER. Assay: immunoSEQ multiplex PCR; the TCRdb copy retains only in-frame clones and omits some. The top ten clones hold about 7.4% of a sample with roughly 230,000 clones, around 83% of them seen once. This receptor was taken from a woman aged 50 to 60 with acute or convalescent COVID-19. The genes are TRBV4-3 and TRBJ1-6, with D possibly TRBD1 on 5 matching bases. Material: peripheral blood. This chain's CDR3 is CASSQEVGAGNSPLHF. The CDR3 DNA reads TGCGCCAGCAGCCAAGAAGTAGGGGCAGGGAATTCACCCCTCCACTTT.